This T cell receptor (beta chain) emerged from a study of T cell changes during pregnancy in multiple sclerosis (dated by TCRdb to about 2019). In terms of the full investigation: Changes in the T cell repertoire over the course of pregnancy were examined in this study in women with multiple sclerosis.

Receptors were amplified or captured by the immunoSEQ multiplex PCR assay. TCRdb carries this immuneACCESS record with in-frame sequences only. Its versions omit some clonotypes, under half of them owing to an unresolved V gene in the studies checked, with the rest unexplained. This sample is represented by under 95,000 clones; approximately 92% of them were singletons. The top ten hold 0.75% of the sample. A remark on this clone: Its binding antigen is unknown. One base away there is no much larger clone; base qualities are not given.

The junction carries 13 bases between V and J, which are trimmed by 7 bases and 0 bases respectively. Counted from cysteine to phenylalanine, this CDR3 has 14 amino acids. This entry keeps only the CDR3 DNA: 42 bases, framed from base 1. In the germline V gene, CDR1 corresponds to SGDLS and CDR2 to YYNGEE. Recombination linked TRBV9 to TRBJ1-2; the D gene cannot be named for sure. This clonotype originated in a female donor in good health, enrolled as a control in a pregnancy study. The input for sequencing was peripheral blood, taken in the second trimester of pregnancy. The bases are TGTGCCAGCCACTTGGGAGGATCTAACTATGGCTACACCTTC. This sequence encodes CASHLGGSNYGYTF.